This section outlines one T cell receptor (beta chain) sequence together with its context. This CDR3 has 15 residues. V shed 5 bases and J 5 bases; nucleotides not matched to a gene: 8. Germline V gene data show CDR1 as SGHVS and CDR2 as FNYEAQ. These data belong to a study of blood T cell repertoires in COVID-19. Study details: Material from acute and convalescent COVID-19 was sourced from the United States, Italy and Spain. From T cells, B-cell-depleted T cells, or PBMCs came the material, which was cDNA or gDNA.

The data were produced by immunoSEQ multiplex PCR, yet TCRdb's version contains in-frame clones alone and is incomplete. Of about 410,000 clones detected, roughly 88% appear once; the ten largest clones hold roughly 1.4%. The sample consisted of peripheral blood. The receptor comes from a woman between 25 and 40 years old with active or convalescent COVID-19. V gene TRBV7-6 combines with J gene TRBJ2-2; the match to TRBD1 covers 7 bases. CDR3 sequence (DNA): TGTGCCAGCAGCGCTACAGGGGTTTGGACCGGGGAGCTGTTTTTT. This translates into CASSATGVWTGELFF.